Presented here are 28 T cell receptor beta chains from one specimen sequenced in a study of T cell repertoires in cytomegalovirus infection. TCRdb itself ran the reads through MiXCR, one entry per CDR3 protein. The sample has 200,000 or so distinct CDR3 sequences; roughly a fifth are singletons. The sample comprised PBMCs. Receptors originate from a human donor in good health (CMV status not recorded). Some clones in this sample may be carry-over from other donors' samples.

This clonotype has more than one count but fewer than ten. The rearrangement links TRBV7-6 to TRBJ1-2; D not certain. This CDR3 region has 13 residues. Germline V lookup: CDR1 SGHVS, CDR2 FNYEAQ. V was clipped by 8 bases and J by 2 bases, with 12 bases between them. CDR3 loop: CASGRAPNYGYTF. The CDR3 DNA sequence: TGTGCCAGCGGGAGAGCCCCAAACTATGGCTACACCTTC.

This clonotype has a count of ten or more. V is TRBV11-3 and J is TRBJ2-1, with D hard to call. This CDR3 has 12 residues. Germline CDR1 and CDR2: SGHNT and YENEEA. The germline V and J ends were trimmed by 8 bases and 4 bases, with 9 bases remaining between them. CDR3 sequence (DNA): TGTGCCAGCGCAAGCACTTACAATGAGCAGTTCTTC. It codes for CASASTYNEQFF.

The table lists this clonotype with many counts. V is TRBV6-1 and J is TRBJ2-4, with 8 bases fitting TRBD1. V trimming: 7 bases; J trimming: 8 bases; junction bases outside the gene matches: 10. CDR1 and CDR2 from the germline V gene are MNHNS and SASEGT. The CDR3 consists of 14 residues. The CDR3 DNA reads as TGTGCCAGCAAGAAGGACAGGGTTCTTCACATTCAGTACTTC. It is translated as CASKKDRVLHIQYF.

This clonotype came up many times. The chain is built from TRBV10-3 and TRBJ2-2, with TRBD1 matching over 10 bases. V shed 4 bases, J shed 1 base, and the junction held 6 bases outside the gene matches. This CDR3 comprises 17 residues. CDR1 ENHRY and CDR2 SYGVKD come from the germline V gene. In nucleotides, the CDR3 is TGTGCCATCAGTGTGGGACAGGGGCCGATGAACACCGGGGAGCTGTTTTTT. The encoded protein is CAISVGQGPMNTGELFF.

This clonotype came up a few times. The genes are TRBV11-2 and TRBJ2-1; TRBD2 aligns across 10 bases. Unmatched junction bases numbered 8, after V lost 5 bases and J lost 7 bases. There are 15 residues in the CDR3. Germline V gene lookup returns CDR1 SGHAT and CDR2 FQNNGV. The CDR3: CASSPVAGGWNEQFF. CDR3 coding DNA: TGTGCCAGCAGCCCTGTAGCGGGAGGTTGGAATGAGCAGTTCTTC.

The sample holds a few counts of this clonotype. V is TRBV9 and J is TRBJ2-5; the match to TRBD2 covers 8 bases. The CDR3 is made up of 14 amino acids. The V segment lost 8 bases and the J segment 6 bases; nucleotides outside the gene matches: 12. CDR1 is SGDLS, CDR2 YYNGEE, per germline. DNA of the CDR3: TGTGCCAGTAGCCTCAGCGGGAGTCAGCAGACCCAGTACTTC. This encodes CASSLSGSQQTQYF.

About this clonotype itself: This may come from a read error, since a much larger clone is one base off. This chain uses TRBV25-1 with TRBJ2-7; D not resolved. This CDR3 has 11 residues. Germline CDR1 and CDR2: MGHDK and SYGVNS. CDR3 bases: TGTGCCAGCAGTTCACCCTACGAGCGGTACTTC. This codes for CASSSPYERYF.

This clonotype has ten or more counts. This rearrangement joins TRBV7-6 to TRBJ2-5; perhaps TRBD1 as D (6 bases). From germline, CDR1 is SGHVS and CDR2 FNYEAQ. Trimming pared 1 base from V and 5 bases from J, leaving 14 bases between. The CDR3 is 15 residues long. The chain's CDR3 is CASSLDGAQGETQYF. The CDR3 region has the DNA TGTGCCAGCAGCTTAGACGGGGCCCAGGGGGAGACCCAGTACTTC. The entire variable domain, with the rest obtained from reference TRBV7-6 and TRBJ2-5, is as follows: GAGVSQSPRYKVTKRGQDVALRCDPISGHVSLYWYRQALGQGPEFLTYFNYEAQQDKSGLPNDRFSAERPEGSISTLTIQRTEQRDSAMYRCASSLDGAQGETQYFGPGTRLLVL.

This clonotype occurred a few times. The CDR3 sequence: CASSRDGATGELFF. The DNA for the CDR3 is TGCGCCAGCAGCCGGGACGGGGCGACCGGGGAGCTGTTTTTT. The chain is built from TRBV4-1 and TRBJ2-2, with D perhaps TRBD1 or TRBD2 (5 bases each). The CDR3 length is 14 residues. Trimming removed 4 bases at V and 5 bases at J, with 11 bases between. The germline gives CDR1 MGHRA, CDR2 YSYEKL.

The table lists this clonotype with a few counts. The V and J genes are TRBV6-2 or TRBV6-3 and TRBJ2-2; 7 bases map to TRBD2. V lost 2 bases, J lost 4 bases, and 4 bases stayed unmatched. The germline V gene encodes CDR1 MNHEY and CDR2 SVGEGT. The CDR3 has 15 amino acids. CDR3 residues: CASSYRSGATGELFF. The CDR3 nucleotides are TGTGCCAGCAGTTACCGAAGCGGGGCCACCGGGGAGCTGTTTTTT.

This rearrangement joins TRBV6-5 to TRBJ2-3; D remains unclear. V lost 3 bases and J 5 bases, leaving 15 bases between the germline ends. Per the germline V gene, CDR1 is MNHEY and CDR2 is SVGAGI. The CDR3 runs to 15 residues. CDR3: CASSYTEATLDTQYF. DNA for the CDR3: TGTGCCAGCAGTTATACGGAAGCAACCTTAGATACGCAGTATTTT.

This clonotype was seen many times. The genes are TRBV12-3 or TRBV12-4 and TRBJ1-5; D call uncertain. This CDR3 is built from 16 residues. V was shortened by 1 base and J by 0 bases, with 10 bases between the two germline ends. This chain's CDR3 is CASSLETHYSNQPQHF. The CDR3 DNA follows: TGTGCCAGCAGTTTAGAGACACACTATAGCAATCAGCCCCAGCATTTT.

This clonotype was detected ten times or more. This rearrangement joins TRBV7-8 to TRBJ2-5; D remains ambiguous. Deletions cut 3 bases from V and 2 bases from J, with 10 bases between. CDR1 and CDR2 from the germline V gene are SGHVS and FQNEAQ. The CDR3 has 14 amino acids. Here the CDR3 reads CASSFLFSQETQYF. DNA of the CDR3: TGTGCCAGCAGCTTTCTTTTTAGTCAAGAGACCCAGTACTTC.

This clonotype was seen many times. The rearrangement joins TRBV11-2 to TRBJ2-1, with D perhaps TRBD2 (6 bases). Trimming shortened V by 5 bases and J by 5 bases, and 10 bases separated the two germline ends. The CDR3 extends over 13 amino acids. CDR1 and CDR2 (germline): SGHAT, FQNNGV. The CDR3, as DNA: TGTGCCAGCAGCCAGAGGAGGGACAATGAGCAGTTCTTC. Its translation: CASSQRRDNEQFF. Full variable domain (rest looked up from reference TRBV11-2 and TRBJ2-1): EAGVAQSPRYKIIEKRQSVAFWCNPISGHATLYWYQQILGQGPKLLIQFQNNGVVDDSQLPKDRFSAERLKGVDSTLKIQPAKLEDSAVYLCASSQRRDNEQFFGPGTRLTVL.

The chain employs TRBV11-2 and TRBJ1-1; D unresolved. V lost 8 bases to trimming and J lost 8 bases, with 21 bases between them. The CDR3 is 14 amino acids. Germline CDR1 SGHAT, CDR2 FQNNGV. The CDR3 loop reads CASVSAPATKEAFF. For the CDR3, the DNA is TGTGCCAGCGTATCTGCCCCAGCCACAAAGGAAGCTTTCTTT.

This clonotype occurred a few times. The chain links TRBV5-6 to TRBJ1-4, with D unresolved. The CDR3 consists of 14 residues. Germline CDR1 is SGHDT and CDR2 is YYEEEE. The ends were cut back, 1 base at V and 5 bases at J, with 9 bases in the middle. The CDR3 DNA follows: TGTGCCAGCAGCTTGTGGACGCTCAATGAAAAACTGTTTTTT. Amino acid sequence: CASSLWTLNEKLFF. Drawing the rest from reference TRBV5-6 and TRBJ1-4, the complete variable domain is DAGVTQSPTHLIKTRGQQVTLRCSPKSGHDTVSWYQQALGQGPQFIFQYYEEEERQRGNFPDRFSGHQFPNYSSELNVNALLLGDSALYLCASSLWTLNEKLFFGSGTQLSVL.

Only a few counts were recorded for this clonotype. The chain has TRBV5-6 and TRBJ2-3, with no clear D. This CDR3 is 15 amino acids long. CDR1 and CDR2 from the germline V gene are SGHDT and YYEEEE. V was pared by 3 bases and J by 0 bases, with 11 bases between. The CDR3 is CASSYPMGSTDTQYF. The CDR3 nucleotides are TGTGCCAGCAGCTATCCTATGGGTAGCACAGATACGCAGTATTTT.

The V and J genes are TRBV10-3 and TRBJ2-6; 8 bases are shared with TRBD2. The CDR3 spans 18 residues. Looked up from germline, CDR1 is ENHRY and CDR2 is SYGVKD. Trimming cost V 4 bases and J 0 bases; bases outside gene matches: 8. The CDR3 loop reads CAISGGLAGISGANVLTF. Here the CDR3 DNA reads TGTGCCATCAGTGGGGGTTTAGCGGGGATCTCTGGGGCCAACGTCCTGACTTTC.

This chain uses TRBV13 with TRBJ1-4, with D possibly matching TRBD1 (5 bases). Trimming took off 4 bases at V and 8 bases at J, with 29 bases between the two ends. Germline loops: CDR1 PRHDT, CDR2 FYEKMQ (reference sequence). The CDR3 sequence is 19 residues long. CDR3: CASSSQSTGIQGPSEKLFF. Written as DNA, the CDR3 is TGTGCCAGCAGCTCCCAGTCTACGGGAATTCAGGGCCCCAGCGAAAAACTGTTTTTT.

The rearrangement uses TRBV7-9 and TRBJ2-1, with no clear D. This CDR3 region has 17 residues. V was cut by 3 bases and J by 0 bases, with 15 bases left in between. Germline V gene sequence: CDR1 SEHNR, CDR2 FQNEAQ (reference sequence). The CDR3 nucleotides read TGTGCCAGCAGCTTGGCGCTTACGGGTAGCTCCTACAATGAGCAGTTCTTC. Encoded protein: CASSLALTGSSYNEQFF.

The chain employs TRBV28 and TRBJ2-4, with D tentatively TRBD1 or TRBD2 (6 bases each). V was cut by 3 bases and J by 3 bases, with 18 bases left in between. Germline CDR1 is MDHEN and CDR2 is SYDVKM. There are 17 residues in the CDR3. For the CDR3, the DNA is TGTGCCAGCAGTTTCCGGGGGCTTAGAATGGTCAAAAACATTCAGTACTTC. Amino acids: CASSFRGLRMVKNIQYF.

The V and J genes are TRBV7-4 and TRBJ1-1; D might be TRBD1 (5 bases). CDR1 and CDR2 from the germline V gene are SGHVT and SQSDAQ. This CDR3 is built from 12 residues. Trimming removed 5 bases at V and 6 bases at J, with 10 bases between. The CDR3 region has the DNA TGTGCCAGCAGCCCGGACATTTCTGAAGCTTTCTTT. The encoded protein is CASSPDISEAFF.

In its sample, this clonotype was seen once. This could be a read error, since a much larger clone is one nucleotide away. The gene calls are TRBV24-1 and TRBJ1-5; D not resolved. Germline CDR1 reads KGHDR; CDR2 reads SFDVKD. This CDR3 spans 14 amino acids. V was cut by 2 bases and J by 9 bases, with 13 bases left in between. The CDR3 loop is CATSDYRATRPQHF. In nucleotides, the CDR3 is TGTGCCACCAGTGATTACCGGGCTACTCGGCCCCAGCATTTT.

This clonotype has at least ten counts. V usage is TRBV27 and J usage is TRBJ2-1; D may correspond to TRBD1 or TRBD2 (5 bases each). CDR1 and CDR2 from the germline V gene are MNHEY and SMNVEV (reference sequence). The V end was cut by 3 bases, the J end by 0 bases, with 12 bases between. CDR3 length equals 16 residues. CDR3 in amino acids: CASSLPGGSSYNEQFF. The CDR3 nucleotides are TGTGCCAGCAGTTTGCCTGGGGGTAGCTCCTACAATGAGCAGTTCTTC.

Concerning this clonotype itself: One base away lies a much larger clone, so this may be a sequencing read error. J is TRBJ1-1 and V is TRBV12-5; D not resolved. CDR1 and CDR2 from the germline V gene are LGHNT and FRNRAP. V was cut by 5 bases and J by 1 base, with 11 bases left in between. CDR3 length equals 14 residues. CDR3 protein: CASGRVSSNTEAFF. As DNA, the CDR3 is TGTGCTAGTGGTCGGGTCAGCTCGAACACTGAAGCTTTCTTT.

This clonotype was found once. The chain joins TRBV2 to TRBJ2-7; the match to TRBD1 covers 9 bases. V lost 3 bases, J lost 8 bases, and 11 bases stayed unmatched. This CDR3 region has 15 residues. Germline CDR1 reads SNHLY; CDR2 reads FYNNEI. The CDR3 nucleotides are TGTGCCAGCAGTGATGATCGGGACAGGGAAATTAAGCAGTACTTC. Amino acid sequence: CASSDDRDREIKQYF. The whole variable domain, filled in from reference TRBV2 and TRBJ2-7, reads EPEVTQTPSHQVTQMGQEVILRCVPISNHLYFYWYRQILGQKVEFLVSFYNNEISEKSEIFDDQFSVERPDGSNFTLKIRSTKLEDSAMYFCASSDDRDREIKQYFGPGTRLTVT.

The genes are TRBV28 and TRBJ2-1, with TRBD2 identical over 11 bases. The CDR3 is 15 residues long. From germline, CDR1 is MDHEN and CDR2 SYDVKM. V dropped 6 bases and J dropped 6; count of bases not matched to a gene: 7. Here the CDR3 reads CASRDAGLAANEQFF. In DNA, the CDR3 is TGTGCCAGCAGAGACGCGGGACTAGCGGCCAATGAGCAGTTCTTC.

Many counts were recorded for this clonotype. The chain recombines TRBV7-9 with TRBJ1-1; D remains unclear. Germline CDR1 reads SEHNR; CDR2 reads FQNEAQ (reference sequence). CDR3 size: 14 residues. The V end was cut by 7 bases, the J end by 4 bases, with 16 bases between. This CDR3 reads CASTLGSSFTEAFF. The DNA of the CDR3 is TGTGCCAGCACCCTGGGCAGCTCTTTCACTGAAGCTTTCTTT.